At least ten counts were recorded for the clone carrying this TCR beta chain. Antigen unknown. The data originate from a study of T cells in Graves' hyperthyroidism and ophthalmopathy. Overall study findings and caveats: Most thyroid clonotypes that were expanded above 0.001 also turned up in blood. A model of 13 V-J features distinguished ophthalmopathy from stable hyperthyroidism.

The length of the CDR3 is 15 residues. The germline V and J ends were trimmed by 6 bases and 5 bases, with 20 bases remaining between them. Germline loops: CDR1 SSHAT, CDR2 FNYEAQ (reference sequence). From RNA transcripts, TCR beta CDR3 regions were amplified. A set of HTBI primers served as the primers for a first-round RT-PCR of the TCR CDR3. TCRdb reprocessed the multiplex PCR reads with MiXCR, giving one entry per CDR3 protein. The data contain approximately 530,000 distinct CDR3 sequences, roughly 17% of them singletons. The TCR comes from a woman aged 18-35 years with Graves' hyperthyroidism. This rearrangement joins TRBV7-7 to TRBJ2-7; D perhaps matches TRBD2 (5 bases). What was sequenced was blood. CDR3 residues: CASSPLRAGSDEQYF. The CDR3 DNA is TGTGCCAGCAGTCCCCTCCGGGCGGGCTCGGACGAGCAGTACTTC.